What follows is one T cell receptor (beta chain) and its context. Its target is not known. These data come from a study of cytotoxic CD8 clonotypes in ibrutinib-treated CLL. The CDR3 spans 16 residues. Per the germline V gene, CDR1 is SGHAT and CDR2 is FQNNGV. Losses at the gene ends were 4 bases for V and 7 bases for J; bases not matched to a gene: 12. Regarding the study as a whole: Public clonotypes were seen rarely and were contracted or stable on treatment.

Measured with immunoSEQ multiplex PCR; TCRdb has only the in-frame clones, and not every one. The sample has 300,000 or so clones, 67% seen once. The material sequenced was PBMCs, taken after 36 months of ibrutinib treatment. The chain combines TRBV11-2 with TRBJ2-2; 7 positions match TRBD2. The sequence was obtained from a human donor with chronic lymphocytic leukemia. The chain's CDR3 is CASSWDGRPTDGELFF. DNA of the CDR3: TGTGCCAGCAGCTGGGACGGGAGGCCAACAGACGGGGAGCTGTTTTTT.